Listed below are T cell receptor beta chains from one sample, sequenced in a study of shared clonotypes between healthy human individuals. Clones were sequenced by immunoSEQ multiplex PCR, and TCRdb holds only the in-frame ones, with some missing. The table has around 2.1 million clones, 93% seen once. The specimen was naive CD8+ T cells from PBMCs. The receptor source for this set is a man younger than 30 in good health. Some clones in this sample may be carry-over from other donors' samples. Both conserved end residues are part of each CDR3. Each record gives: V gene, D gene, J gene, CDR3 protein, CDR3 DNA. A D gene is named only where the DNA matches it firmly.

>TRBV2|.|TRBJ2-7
CASSEPLSYEQYF
TGTGCCAGCAGTGAACCGCTCTCCTACGAGCAGTACTTC
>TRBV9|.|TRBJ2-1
CASSEGASYNEQFF
TGTGCCAGCAGCGAAGGTGCATCCTACAATGAGCAGTTCTTC
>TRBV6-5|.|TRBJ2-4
CASSYSAEGNQNIQYF
TGTGCCAGCAGTTACTCCGCGGAAGGAAATCAAAACATTCAGTACTTC
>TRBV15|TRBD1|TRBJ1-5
CATSDRTGPANQPQHF
TGTGCCACCAGCGACCGGACAGGGCCCGCCAATCAGCCCCAGCATTTT
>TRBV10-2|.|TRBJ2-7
CASGVAREQYF
TGCGCTTCTGGGGTAGCTCGTGAGCAGTACTTC
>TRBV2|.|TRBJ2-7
CASSLAPYEQYF
TGTGCCAGCAGCCTAGCGCCCTACGAGCAGTACTTC
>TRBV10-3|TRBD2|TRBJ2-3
CAIRAGLAGGPVSSRDTQYF
TGTGCCATCAGGGCTGGGTTAGCGGGAGGGCCTGTATCTTCCAGAGATACGCAGTATTTT
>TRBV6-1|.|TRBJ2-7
CASSEGTGPYYEQYF
TGTGCCAGCAGTGAAGGTACAGGACCCTACTACGAGCAGTACTTC
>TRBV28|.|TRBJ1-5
CASSPQDSSNQPQHF
TGTGCCAGCAGCCCCCAGGACAGTAGCAATCAGCCCCAGCATTTT
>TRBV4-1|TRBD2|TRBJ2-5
CASSQWEGLGTQYF
TGCGCCAGCAGCCAATGGGAGGGCTTGGGGACCCAGTACTTC
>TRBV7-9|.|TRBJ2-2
CASNAGPGELFF
TGTGCCAGCAACGCGGGCCCCGGGGAGCTGTTTTTT
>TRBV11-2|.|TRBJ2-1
CASSLERERWDEQFF
TGTGCCAGCAGCTTGGAAAGGGAGAGGTGGGATGAGCAGTTCTTC
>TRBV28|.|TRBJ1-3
CASRIPEFGSGNTIYF
TGTGCCAGCAGGATTCCGGAGTTTGGGTCTGGAAACACCATATATTTT
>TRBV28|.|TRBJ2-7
CASSLRIVRYEQYF
TGTGCCAGCAGCCTGCGTATTGTCCGCTACGAGCAGTACTTC